This entry features one T cell receptor (beta chain) sequence. The antigen is undetermined. This sample is drawn from a study of T cells after yellow fever vaccination. Regarding the study as a whole: In post-booster samples, most primary-vaccination clones reappeared (approximately 97% CD4, approximately 91% CD8). Overall, a small share of clonotypes was seen in both CD4 and CD8 compartments.

This CDR3 contains 14 residues. Trimming pared 6 bases from V and 2 bases from J, leaving 13 bases between. Per the germline V gene, CDR1 is LNHDA and CDR2 is SQIVND (reference sequence). TCR cDNA was made by 5'RACE template switching, adding a universal primer site and UMIs. MiXCR, applied by TCRdb to the 5' RACE reads, yields one record per CDR3 protein. The table has 500,000 to 650,000 distinct CDR3 sequences, less than 20% seen once. The chain recombines TRBV19 with TRBJ1-2, with D hard to call. This receptor was taken from a man between 18 and 35 years old who received the YFV17D yellow fever vaccine. The sample here was PBMCs, taken more than 4 days after the first yellow fever vaccination. CDR3 bases: TGTGCCAGTAGCCGAACTGGCCTCAACTATGGCTACACCTTC. Translating gives CASSRTGLNYGYTF.